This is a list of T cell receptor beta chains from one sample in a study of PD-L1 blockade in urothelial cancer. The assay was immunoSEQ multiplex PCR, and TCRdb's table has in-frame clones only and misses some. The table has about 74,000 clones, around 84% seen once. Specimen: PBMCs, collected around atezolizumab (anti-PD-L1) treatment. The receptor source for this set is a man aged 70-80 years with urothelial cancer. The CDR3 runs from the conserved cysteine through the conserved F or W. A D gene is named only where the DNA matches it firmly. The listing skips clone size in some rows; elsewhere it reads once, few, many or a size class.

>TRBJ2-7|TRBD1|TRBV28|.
CASSLTGGTYEQYF
TGTGCCAGCAGTTTAACAGGGGGAACCTACGAGCAGTACTTC
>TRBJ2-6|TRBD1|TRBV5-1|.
CASSEGTGGSGANVLTF
TGCGCCAGCAGCGAAGGGACAGGGGGAAGTGGGGCCAACGTCCTGACTTTC
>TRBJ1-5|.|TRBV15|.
CATSAFPVSGVGNQPQHF
TGTGCCACCAGCGCTTTTCCGGTTTCCGGGGTGGGCAATCAGCCCCAGCATTTT
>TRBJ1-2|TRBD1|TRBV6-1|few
CASTSVQGGGGYTF
TGTGCCAGCACCTCGGTTCAAGGGGGCGGCGGCTACACCTTC
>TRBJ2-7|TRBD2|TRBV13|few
CASSLTGTSGRGAYEQYF
TGTGCCAGCAGCTTAACCGGGACTAGCGGGAGGGGGGCCTACGAGCAGTACTTC
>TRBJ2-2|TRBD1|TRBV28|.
CASRTTGGHGELFF
TGTGCCAGCAGAACTACAGGGGGCCACGGGGAGCTGTTTTTT
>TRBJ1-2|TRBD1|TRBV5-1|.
CASSKGQGVVNYGYTF
TGCGCCAGCAGCAAAGGACAGGGGGTTGTCAACTATGGCTACACCTTC
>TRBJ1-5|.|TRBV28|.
CASSLAKGRVNQPQHF
TGTGCCAGCAGTTTAGCAAAGGGCAGGGTGAATCAGCCCCAGCATTTT
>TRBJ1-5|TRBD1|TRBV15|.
CATSRDRQGPNQPQHF
TGTGCCACCAGCAGAGATCGACAGGGACCCAATCAGCCCCAGCATTTT
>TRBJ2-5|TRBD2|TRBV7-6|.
CASSLDGGRETQYF
TGTGCCAGCAGCTTAGATGGCGGGAGAGAGACCCAGTACTTC
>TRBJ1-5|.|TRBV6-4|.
CASSDSITGYGNQPQHF
TGTGCCAGCAGTGACTCGATCACGGGATACGGGAATCAGCCCCAGCATTTT
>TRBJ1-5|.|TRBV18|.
CASSLQVEGNQPQHF
TGTGCCAGCTCACTACAGGTTGAGGGCAATCAGCCCCAGCATTTT
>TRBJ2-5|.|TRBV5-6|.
CASSLGEETQYF
TGTGCCAGCAGCTTGGGAGAAGAGACCCAGTACTTC
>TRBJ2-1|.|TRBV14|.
CASSHGSPGVGRISYNEQFF
TGTGCCAGCAGCCATGGTAGCCCGGGAGTAGGTCGCATCTCCTACAATGAGCAGTTCTTC
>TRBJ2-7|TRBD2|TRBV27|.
CASSLSLLAGGRKQYF
TGTGCCAGCAGTTTATCCCTATTAGCGGGAGGTCGAAAGCAGTACTTC
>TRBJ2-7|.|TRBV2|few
CASSEWLRNEQYF
TGTGCCAGCAGTGAATGGCTCAGAAACGAGCAGTACTTC
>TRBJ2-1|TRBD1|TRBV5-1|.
CASSYYPGQGGNEQFF
TGCGCCAGCAGCTACTATCCGGGACAGGGTGGCAATGAGCAGTTCTTC
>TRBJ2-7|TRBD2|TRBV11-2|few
CASSPRGVWVYEQYF
TGTGCCAGCAGTCCCCGGGGGGTTTGGGTCTACGAGCAGTACTTC
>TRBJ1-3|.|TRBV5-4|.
CASSLQGSGNTIYF
TGTGCCAGCAGCTTACAGGGATCCGGAAACACCATATATTTT
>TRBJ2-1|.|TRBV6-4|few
CAGGLSAPNLPGSYNEQFF
TGTGCCGGCGGCCTCTCGGCCCCCAACCTTCCCGGCTCCTACAATGAGCAGTTCTTC
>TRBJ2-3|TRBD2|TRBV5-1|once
CASSFGRGTDTQYF
TGCGCCAGCAGCTTCGGGAGGGGGACAGATACGCAGTATTTT
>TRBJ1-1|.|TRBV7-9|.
CAGSHPGGWNTEAFF
TGTGCCGGTTCTCATCCCGGGGGGTGGAACACTGAAGCTTTCTTT
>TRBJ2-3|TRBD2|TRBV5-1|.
CASSRSGSPDTQYF
TGCGCCAGCAGCCGTAGCGGGAGCCCAGATACGCAGTATTTT
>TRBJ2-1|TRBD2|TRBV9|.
CASSASGTTYNEQFF
TGTGCCAGCAGCGCCTCCGGGACTACATACAATGAGCAGTTCTTC
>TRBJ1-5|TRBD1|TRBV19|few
CASSMDRTGPQAQHF
TGTGCCAGTAGTATGGATCGGACAGGGCCACAAGCCCAGCATTTT
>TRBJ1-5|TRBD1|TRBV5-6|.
CASSLAVDRGRLGNQPQHF
TGTGCCAGCAGCTTGGCCGTGGACAGGGGGCGGTTGGGCAATCAGCCCCAGCATTTT
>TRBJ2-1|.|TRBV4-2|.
CASSQETGGNTYNEQFF
TGTGCCAGCAGCCAAGAGACGGGCGGGAACACCTACAATGAGCAGTTCTTC
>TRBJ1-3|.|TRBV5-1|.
CASSLVGTASGNTIYF
TGCGCCAGCAGCTTGGTGGGGACTGCCTCTGGAAACACCATATATTTT
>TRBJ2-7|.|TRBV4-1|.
CASSHASLASSSYEQYF
TGCGCCAGCAGCCATGCCTCTCTAGCGTCCAGCTCCTACGAGCAGTACTTC
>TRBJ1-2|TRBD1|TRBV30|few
CAGGQGFDGYTF
TGTGCCGGAGGACAGGGGTTCGATGGCTACACCTTC
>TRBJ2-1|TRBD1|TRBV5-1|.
CASSAQGFGEQFF
TGCGCCAGCAGCGCACAGGGGTTCGGCGAGCAGTTCTTC
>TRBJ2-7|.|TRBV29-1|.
CSVDAGGNEQYF
TGCAGCGTTGACGCTGGGGGGAACGAGCAGTACTTC
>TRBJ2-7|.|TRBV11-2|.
CASSPLYEQYF
TGTGCCAGCAGCCCGCTATACGAGCAGTACTTC
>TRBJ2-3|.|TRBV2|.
CASSPRTLTVTQYF
TGTGCCAGCAGTCCTCGGACACTTACAGTCACGCAGTATTTT
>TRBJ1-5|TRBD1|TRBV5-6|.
CASSFGTGGQPQHF
TGTGCCAGCAGCTTCGGGACAGGGGGTCAGCCCCAGCATTTT
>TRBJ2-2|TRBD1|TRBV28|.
CASRTGNTGELFF
TGTGCCAGTCGGACAGGGAACACCGGGGAGCTGTTTTTT
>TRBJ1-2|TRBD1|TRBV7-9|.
CASSPSDRVLHGYTF
TGTGCCAGCAGCCCTTCAGACAGGGTTCTCCATGGCTACACCTTC
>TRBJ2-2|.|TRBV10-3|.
CAIGISGHNTGELFF
TGTGCCATCGGGATCTCAGGACACAACACCGGGGAGCTGTTTTTT
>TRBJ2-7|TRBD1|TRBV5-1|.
CASSVGQGAHEQYF
TGCGCCAGCAGCGTTGGACAGGGGGCCCACGAGCAGTACTTC
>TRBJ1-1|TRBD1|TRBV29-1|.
CSVQAGQGAEAFF
TGCAGCGTTCAGGCCGGACAGGGGGCTGAAGCTTTCTTT
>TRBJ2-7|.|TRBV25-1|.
CASSDPRHEQYF
TGTGCCAGCAGTGACCCTAGGCACGAGCAGTACTTC
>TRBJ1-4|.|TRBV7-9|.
CASSLAEVVNEKLFF
TGTGCCAGCAGCTTAGCGGAGGTCGTTAATGAAAAACTGTTTTTT
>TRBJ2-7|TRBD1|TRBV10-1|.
CASSAGTAYEQYF
TGCGCCAGCAGTGCCGGGACAGCCTACGAGCAGTACTTC
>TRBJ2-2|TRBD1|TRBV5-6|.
CASSPGQTYTGELFF
TGTGCCAGCAGCCCGGGACAGACTTACACCGGGGAGCTGTTTTTT
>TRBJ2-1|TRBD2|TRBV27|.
CASSSRLAAPYEQFF
TGTGCCAGCAGCTCCCGACTAGCGGCACCTTATGAGCAGTTCTTC
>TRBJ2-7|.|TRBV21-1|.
CASSKKPYSTYEQYF
TGTGCCAGCAGCAAAAAGCCCTACTCCACTTACGAGCAGTACTTC